What follows are 24 T cell receptor beta chains derived from one specimen sequenced in a study of T cell responses to AZD1222 COVID-19 vaccine. TCRdb keeps only in-frame clones here, not all; method: immunoSEQ multiplex PCR. The sample yields approximately 130,000 clones, about 88% seen once. Sequencing was performed on peripheral blood, taken 28 days after the second AZD1222 dose. The receptors were gathered from an adult who received the AZD1222 COVID-19 vaccine.

The V and J genes are TRBV19 and TRBJ1-1; 8 positions match TRBD1. Trimming at V came to 5 bases and at J to 1 base, leaving 3 bases not matched to a gene. CDR3 length: 14 residues. Germline V gene lookup returns CDR1 LNHDA and CDR2 SQIVND (reference sequence). CDR3 nucleotide sequence: TGTGCCAGTAGTCAACAGGGGGGGAACACTGAAGCTTTCTTT. This codes for CASSQQGGNTEAFF.

The chain employs TRBV5-8 and TRBJ2-1, with D unresolved. The germline CDR1 and CDR2 sequences are SGHTS and YDEGEE. V was shortened by 1 base and J by 5 bases, with 10 bases between the two germline ends. The CDR3 runs 14 residues. Here the CDR3 DNA reads TGTGCCAGCAGCTTGATTATTGCGGACAATGAGCAGTTCTTC. Protein: CASSLIIADNEQFF.

This clone was recorded once. The rearrangement joins TRBV29-1 to TRBJ1-4, with TRBD1 identical over 7 bases. The CDR3 loop spans 14 amino acids. Germline values: CDR1 SQVTM, CDR2 ANQGSEA. Germline trimming cut 4 bases from V and 4 bases from J; bases unmatched to any gene: 6. The CDR3: CSVVGGQFNEKLFF. CDR3 nucleotide sequence: TGCAGCGTTGTAGGGGGACAGTTTAATGAAAAACTGTTTTTT.

The rearrangement links TRBV18 to TRBJ2-7; maybe TRBD1 (5 bases). Germline lookup yields CDR1 KGHSH and CDR2 LQKENI. CDR3 length: 12 residues. Trimming pared 3 bases from V and 4 bases from J, leaving 7 bases between. DNA for the CDR3: TGTGCCAGCTCACCCGACAGTTACGAGCAGTACTTC. Protein: CASSPDSYEQYF. The entire variable domain, with the rest obtained from reference TRBV18 and TRBJ2-7, is as follows: NAGVMQNPRHLVRRRGQEARLRCSPMKGHSHVYWYRQLPEEGLKFMVYLQKENIIDESGMPKERFSAEFPKEGPSILRIQQVVRGDSAAYFCASSPDSYEQYFGPGTRLTVT.

The chain recombines TRBV19 with TRBJ2-5, with 8 bases fitting TRBD2. The CDR3 spans 15 residues. After removal of 3 bases from V and 1 base from J, the junction contained 4 bases not matched to a gene. Germline CDR1 and CDR2: LNHDA and SQIVND (reference sequence). The CDR3 DNA reads as TGTGCCAGTAGTATCGGAGCGGGGGCCCAAGAGACCCAGTACTTC. It yields the protein CASSIGAGAQETQYF.

The J gene is TRBJ1-2, the V gene TRBV11-2; maybe TRBD1 (5 bases). Germline-derived CDR1 and CDR2 are SGHAT and FQNNGV. V was clipped by 0 bases and J by 0 bases, with 8 bases between them. This CDR3 spans 15 amino acids. CDR3 coding DNA: TGTGCCAGCAGCTTAGATCCAGGGTCTAACTATGGCTACACCTTC. It is translated as CASSLDPGSNYGYTF.

J is TRBJ1-2 and V is TRBV19; maybe TRBD1 (5 bases). Between the trimmed V and J ends, which lost 3 bases and 5 bases, there was a span of 10 bases. This CDR3 comprises 13 residues. CDR1 and CDR2 (germline): LNHDA, SQIVND (reference sequence). Here the CDR3 reads CASSIPGLYGYTF. As DNA, the CDR3 is TGTGCCAGTAGTATCCCAGGGCTTTATGGCTACACCTTC. Full variable domain (rest looked up from reference TRBV19 and TRBJ1-2): DGGITQSPKYLFRKEGQNVTLSCEQNLNHDAMYWYRQDPGQGLRLIYYSQIVNDFQKGDIAEGYSVSREKKESFPLTVTSAQKNPTAFYLCASSIPGLYGYTFGSGTRLTVV.

The genes are TRBV6-1 and TRBJ1-1, with 10 positions matching TRBD1. Germline CDR1 reads MNHNS; CDR2 reads SASEGT. Trimming at V came to 3 bases and at J to 4 bases, leaving 5 bases not matched to a gene. CDR3 size: 15 residues. CDR3 DNA: TGTGCCAGCAGTGACCGGACAGGGGGATCCACTGAAGCTTTCTTT. As protein: CASSDRTGGSTEAFF.

The chain is built from TRBV11-3 and TRBJ2-3; D ambiguous. V dropped 5 bases and J dropped 3 bases, with 9 bases sitting between them. Germline V lookup: CDR1 SGHNT, CDR2 YENEEA. The CDR3 is 13 residues long. CDR3 bases: TGTGCCAGCAGCCGAGGCACAACAGATACGCAGTATTTT. Amino acid sequence: CASSRGTTDTQYF.

This chain links TRBV5-1 with TRBJ2-1, with 8 bases identical to TRBD2. There are 12 residues in the CDR3. J gave up 8 bases and V 4 bases, and 2 bases lay outside the gene matches. Germline assignment: CDR1 SGHRS and CDR2 YFSETQ. CDR3 residues: CASSLTSDEQFF. The CDR3 nucleotides read TGCGCCAGCAGCCTGACTAGCGATGAGCAGTTCTTC.

The chain combines TRBV4-2 with TRBJ1-5; the match to TRBD1 covers 8 bases. This CDR3 contains 16 residues. Germline CDR1 is LGHNA and CDR2 is YNFKEQ. Trimming took 5 bases from V and 2 from J; bases not matched to a gene: 8. The CDR3 DNA sequence: TGTGCCAGCAGCTCATCGACAGGGGAAGGCAATCAGCCCCAGCATTTT. Translating it yields CASSSSTGEGNQPQHF.

For the CDR3, the DNA is TGTGCCAGCAGTCTAGATCGCGACTATGGCTACACCTTC. Translating it yields CASSLDRDYGYTF. The J gene is TRBJ1-2, the V gene TRBV6-5, with D uncertain. The CDR3 sequence is 13 residues long. Germline-derived CDR1 and CDR2 are MNHEY and SVGAGI. Trimming shortened V by 5 bases and J by 3 bases, and 10 bases separated the two germline ends.

V usage is TRBV19 and J usage is TRBJ2-6; 7 nucleotides agree with TRBD1. V gave up 4 bases and J gave up 0 bases; unmatched junction bases: 12. CDR3 length: 19 residues. The germline V gene encodes CDR1 LNHDA and CDR2 SQIVND (reference sequence). The CDR3, as DNA: TGTGCCAGTAGTACCTCTTTTACAGGGGCCCTCTCTGGGGCCAACGTCCTGACTTTC. This encodes CASSTSFTGALSGANVLTF.

The rearrangement links TRBV7-9 to TRBJ1-4; 10 positions match TRBD1. This CDR3 comprises 16 residues. In germline, CDR1 is SEHNR, CDR2 FQNEAQ (reference sequence). V gave up 1 base and J gave up 6 bases; unmatched junction bases: 5. CDR3 in amino acids: CASSLGAGTGDEKLFF. The DNA of the CDR3 is TGTGCCAGCAGCTTAGGGGCCGGGACAGGGGATGAAAAACTGTTTTTT.

The chain joins TRBV7-9 to TRBJ1-1, with D tentatively TRBD1 (6 bases). This CDR3 has 14 amino acids. Deletions cut 11 bases from V and 0 bases from J, with 16 bases between. Germline V gives CDR1 SEHNR, CDR2 FQNEAQ (reference sequence). The CDR3 nucleotides read TGTGCCGGACAACAGGGCCCCATGAACACTGAAGCTTTCTTT. Its translation is CAGQQGPMNTEAFF.

The V gene is TRBV5-1, the J gene TRBJ1-4; D might be TRBD1 (6 bases). From germline, CDR1 is SGHRS and CDR2 YFSETQ. This CDR3 has 14 amino acids. Trimming removed 4 bases at V and 6 bases at J, with 13 bases between. The CDR3 region is CASSLYRVDEKLFF. The CDR3 nucleotides are TGCGCCAGCAGCCTGTACAGGGTAGATGAAAAACTGTTTTTT. Drawing the rest from reference TRBV5-1 and TRBJ1-4, the complete variable domain is KAGVTQTPRYLIKTRGQQVTLSCSPISGHRSVSWYQQTPGQGLQFLFEYFSETQRNKGNFPGRFSGRQFSNSRSEMNVSTLELGDSALYLCASSLYRVDEKLFFGSGTQLSVL.

This chain connects TRBV7-9 to TRBJ1-5; D may be TRBD1 (6 bases). CDR3 length equals 14 residues. Trimming removed 5 bases from V and 9 bases from J, with 17 bases in between. The germline V gene has CDR1 SEHNR and CDR2 FQNEAQ (reference sequence). The CDR3 loop is CASSQDSGVGPQHF. CDR3 bases: TGTGCCAGCAGCCAGGACAGCGGCGTGGGGCCCCAGCATTTT.

The chain carries TRBV7-2 and TRBJ1-2, with D tentatively TRBD1 (5 bases). Trimming left V 1 base short and J 8 bases short, with 11 bases between. The CDR3 sequence is 13 residues long. Germline V CDR1 and CDR2: SGHTA, FQGNSA. In nucleotides, the CDR3 is TGTGCCAGCAGCTTAGGAGGGGCTTACGGCTACACCTTC. Protein product: CASSLGGAYGYTF. Combining the CDR3 with reference TRBV7-2 and TRBJ1-2 gives the whole variable domain GAGVSQSPSNKVTEKGKDVELRCDPISGHTALYWYRQSLGQGLEFLIYFQGNSAPDKSGLPSDRFSAERTGGSVSTLTIQRTQQEDSAVYLCASSLGGAYGYTFGSGTRLTVV.

This chain links TRBV5-8 with TRBJ1-5, with TRBD1 as a possible D gene (5 bases). The CDR3 spans 15 residues. V dropped 4 bases and J dropped 0 bases, with 11 bases sitting between them. CDR1 is SGHTS and CDR2 is YDEGEE in the germline V gene. The DNA of the CDR3 is TGTGCCAGCAGCGGCAGGGCCGGTAGCAATCAGCCCCAGCATTTT. Its translation is CASSGRAGSNQPQHF.

The chain links TRBV5-1 to TRBJ2-3; TRBD1 or TRBD2 may be the D gene (5 bases each). Deletions cut 7 bases from V and 2 bases from J, with 11 bases between. This CDR3 comprises 13 residues. CDR1 is SGHRS, CDR2 YFSETQ, per germline. The CDR3 nucleotides read TGCGCCAGCTGGGACCGCTCCACAGATACGCAGTATTTT. Protein sequence: CASWDRSTDTQYF.

This clone is a singleton in its sample. This sequence joins TRBV19 and TRBJ2-7, with 7 bases that match TRBD1. The V gene's germline CDR1 is LNHDA and CDR2 SQIVND (reference sequence). The trim removed 5 bases at V and 3 bases at J, leaving 10 bases unmatched. This CDR3 region has 15 residues. The CDR3 sequence: CASSAMGQTFYEQYF. The CDR3 DNA reads as TGTGCCAGTAGTGCGATGGGACAGACTTTCTACGAGCAGTACTTC.

This chain uses TRBV9 with TRBJ1-4, with a possible D match to TRBD1 (6 bases). Trimming removed 0 bases at V and 8 bases at J, with 14 bases between. This CDR3 comprises 15 residues. Germline V CDR1 and CDR2: SGDLS, YYNGEE. CDR3 DNA: TGTGCCAGCAGCGTAGAGAGGGGGGCGAGAGAAAAACTGTTTTTT. It translates to CASSVERGAREKLFF.

The rearrangement uses TRBV18 and TRBJ2-1; D might be TRBD1 (5 bases). This CDR3 has 15 residues. Per the germline V gene, CDR1 is KGHSH and CDR2 is LQKENI. The V end lost 4 bases, the J end lost 4 bases, and 14 bases lay between the germline ends. CDR3 in DNA: TGTGCCAGCTCACGGGCTCCTAAGGGGTACAATGAGCAGTTCTTC. Its protein is CASSRAPKGYNEQFF.

This chain connects TRBV3-1 (or the pseudogene TRBV3-2) to TRBJ2-3; possibly TRBD2 for D (6 bases). The germline V and J ends were trimmed by 1 base and 4 bases, with 15 bases remaining between them. The CDR3 extends over 16 amino acids. Germline CDR1 LGHDT, CDR2 YNNKEL (reference sequence). In DNA form, the CDR3 reads TGTGCCAGCAGCCAAGTTCTCGGGGGAGGAGCAGATACGCAGTATTTT. Encoded protein: CASSQVLGGGADTQYF.